This is a list of T cell receptor beta chains from one sample in a study of post-analysis software for immune sequencing data. Each CDR3 protein gets one entry after TCRdb re-called the PCR reads with MiXCR. The repertoire holds around 250,000 distinct CDR3 sequences, with 30% to 45% as singletons. The specimen sequenced was blood. The receptor source for this set is a girl aged 10 to 17 with multiple sclerosis. The CDR3 runs from the conserved cysteine through the conserved F or W. The order of the fields is J gene, V gene, D gene, CDR3 length, clone size, CDR3 DNA, CDR3 protein. D genes are given only for firm matches. The size of a clone is reported for some rows only, either as once, few or many, or as a class for expanded clones.

TRBJ1-6 | TRBV7-9 | NA | 13 | NA | TGTGCCAGCAGCTTCGAAGGGATTTCACCCCTCCACTTT | CASSFEGISPLHF
TRBJ2-1 | TRBV15 | TRBD2 | 16 | NA | TGTGCCACCAGCAGAGGACTAGCGGGAGTCAGGAATGAGCAGTTCTTC | CATSRGLAGVRNEQFF
TRBJ2-1 | TRBV4-1 | NA | 12 | many | TGCGCCAGCAGCCAAGACGGGCCCCTGCAGTTCTTC | CASSQDGPLQFF
TRBJ2-7 | TRBV27 | NA | 11 | NA | TGTGCCAGCAGCCCGGGTGTCGAGCAGTACTTC | CASSPGVEQYF
TRBJ2-1 | TRBV7-2 | NA | 14 | many | TGTGCCAGCAGTGGGGGGGGCAGTCTCGATGAGCAGTTCTTC | CASSGGGSLDEQFF
TRBJ1-2 | TRBV29-1 | NA | 12 | many | TGCAGCGTTGTGGACAGCGGGCCCGGCTACACCTTC | CSVVDSGPGYTF
TRBJ1-1 | TRBV28 | NA | 17 | many | TGTGCCAGCAGTTTTATATCCGGGGGGGGCGCGAGGACTGAAGCTTTCTTT | CASSFISGGGARTEAFF
TRBJ2-7 | TRBV7-2 | TRBD1 | 16 | NA | TGTGCCAGCAGCTTACAGGGGGCGATCCTGGGCTACGAGCAGTACTTC | CASSLQGAILGYEQYF
TRBJ1-2 | TRBV28 | NA | 12 | NA | TGTGCCAGCAGCCAGACAGACTATGGCTACACCTTC | CASSQTDYGYTF
TRBJ2-5 | TRBV28 | TRBD1 | 17 | NA | TGTGCCAGCAGTTTATCTCAGGACAGGGAGGACCAAGAGACCCAGTACTTC | CASSLSQDREDQETQYF
TRBJ2-5 | TRBV7-9 | NA | 14 | NA | TGTGCCAGCAGCCTACCGGCCCCGTCAGAGACCCAGTACTTC | CASSLPAPSETQYF
TRBJ1-1 | TRBV5-1 | NA | 13 | few | TGCGCCAGCAGCTTGGGGGCACAGAGGCGAGCTTTCTTT | CASSLGAQRRAFF
TRBJ1-5 | TRBV28 | NA | 13 | NA | TGTGCCATCCACGCGGGGGCAAAACAGCCCCAGCATTTT | CAIHAGAKQPQHF
TRBJ2-1 | TRBV5-5 | TRBD1 | 14 | many | TGTGCCAGCAGCTACCCAGGGGGCTCCGATGAGCAGTTCTTC | CASSYPGGSDEQFF
TRBJ2-5 | TRBV10-2 | TRBD2 | 14 | NA | TGCGCCAGCAGCGGGACTAGCGGGAAAGAGACCCAGTACTTC | CASSGTSGKETQYF
TRBJ1-1 | TRBV5-1 | NA | 15 | NA | TGCGCCAGCAGCTTGGTGATCGGATCGAACACTGAAGCTTTCTTT | CASSLVIGSNTEAFF
TRBJ2-1 | TRBV20-1 | NA | 13 | NA | TGCAGTGCTAGATACGGGATATACAATGAGCAGTTCTTC | CSARYGIYNEQFF
TRBJ2-5 | TRBV6-2/TRBV6-3 | NA | 13 | many | TGTGCCAGCAGAACCGACAGCCAAGAGACCCAGTACTTC | CASRTDSQETQYF